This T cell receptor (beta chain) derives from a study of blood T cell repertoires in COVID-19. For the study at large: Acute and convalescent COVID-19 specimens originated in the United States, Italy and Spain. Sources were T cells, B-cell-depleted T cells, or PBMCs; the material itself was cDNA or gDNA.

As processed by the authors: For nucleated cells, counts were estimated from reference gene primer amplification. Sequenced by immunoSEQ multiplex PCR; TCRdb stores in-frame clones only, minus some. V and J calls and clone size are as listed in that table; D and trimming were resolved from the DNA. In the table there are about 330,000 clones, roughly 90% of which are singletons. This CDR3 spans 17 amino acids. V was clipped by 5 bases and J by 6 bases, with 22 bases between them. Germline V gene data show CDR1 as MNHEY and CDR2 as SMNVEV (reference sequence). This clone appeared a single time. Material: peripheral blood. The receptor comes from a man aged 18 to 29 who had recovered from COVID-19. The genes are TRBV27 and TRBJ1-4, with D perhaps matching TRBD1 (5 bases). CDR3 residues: CASSAPPLWQGDEKLFF. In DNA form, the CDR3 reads TGTGCCAGCAGTGCACCCCCTCTCTGGCAGGGTGATGAAAAACTGTTTTTT.